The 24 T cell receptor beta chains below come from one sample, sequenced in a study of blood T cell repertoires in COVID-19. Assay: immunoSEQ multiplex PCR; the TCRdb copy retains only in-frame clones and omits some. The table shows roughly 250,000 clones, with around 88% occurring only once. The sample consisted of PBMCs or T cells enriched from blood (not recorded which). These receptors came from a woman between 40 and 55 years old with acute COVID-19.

The CDR3 DNA follows: TGTGCCAGCCAGTCGCAGACTAGCGGGGGCACCGGGGAGCTGTTTTTT. Protein sequence: CASQSQTSGGTGELFF. This chain joins TRBV18 and TRBJ2-2; 12 bases map to TRBD2. The CDR3 length is 16 residues. V dropped 8 bases and J dropped 4; count of bases not matched to a gene: 8. Germline V gives CDR1 KGHSH, CDR2 LQKENI.

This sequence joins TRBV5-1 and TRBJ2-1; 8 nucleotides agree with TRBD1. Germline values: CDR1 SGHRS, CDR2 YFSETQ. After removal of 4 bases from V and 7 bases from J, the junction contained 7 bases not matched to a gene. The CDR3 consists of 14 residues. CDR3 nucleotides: TGCGCCAGCAGCCTGGGACAGGCGACGAATGAGCAGTTCTTC. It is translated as CASSLGQATNEQFF.

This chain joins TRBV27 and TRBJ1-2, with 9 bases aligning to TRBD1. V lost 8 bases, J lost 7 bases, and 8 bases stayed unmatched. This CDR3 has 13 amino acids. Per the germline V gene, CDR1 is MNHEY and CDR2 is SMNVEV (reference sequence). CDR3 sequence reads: CASAGVDRGGYTF. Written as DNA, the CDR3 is TGTGCCAGCGCCGGAGTGGACAGGGGTGGCTACACCTTC.

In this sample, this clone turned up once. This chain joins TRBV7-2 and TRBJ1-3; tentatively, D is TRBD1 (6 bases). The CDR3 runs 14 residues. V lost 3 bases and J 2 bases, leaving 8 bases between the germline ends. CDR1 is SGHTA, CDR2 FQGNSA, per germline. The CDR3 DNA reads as TGTGCCAGCAGCTTTTCAGGGGCTGGAAACACCATATATTTT. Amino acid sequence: CASSFSGAGNTIYF.

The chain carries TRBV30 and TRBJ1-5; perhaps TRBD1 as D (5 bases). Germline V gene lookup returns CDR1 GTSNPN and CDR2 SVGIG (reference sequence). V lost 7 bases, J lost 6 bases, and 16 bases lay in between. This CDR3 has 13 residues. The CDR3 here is CAFSMGGSQPQHF. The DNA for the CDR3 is TGTGCCTTCTCTATGGGGGGAAGTCAGCCCCAGCATTTT.

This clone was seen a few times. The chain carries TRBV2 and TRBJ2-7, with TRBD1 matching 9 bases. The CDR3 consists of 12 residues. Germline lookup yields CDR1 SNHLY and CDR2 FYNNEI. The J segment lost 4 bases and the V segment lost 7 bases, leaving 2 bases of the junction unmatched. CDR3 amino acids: CASKGQGYEQYV. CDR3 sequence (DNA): TGTGCCAGCAAAGGACAGGGGTACGAGCAGTACGTC.

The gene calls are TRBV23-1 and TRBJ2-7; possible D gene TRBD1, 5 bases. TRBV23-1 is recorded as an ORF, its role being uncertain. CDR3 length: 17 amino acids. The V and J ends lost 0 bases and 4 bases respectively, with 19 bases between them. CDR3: CASSQSGAITSGYEQYV. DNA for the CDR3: TGCGCCAGCAGTCAATCTGGGGCCATAACGTCTGGGTACGAGCAGTACGTC.

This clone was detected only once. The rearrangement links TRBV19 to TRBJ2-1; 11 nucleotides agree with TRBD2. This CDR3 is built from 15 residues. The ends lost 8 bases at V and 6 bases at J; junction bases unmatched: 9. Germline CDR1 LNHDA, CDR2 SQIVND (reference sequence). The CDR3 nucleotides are TGTGCCAGTCATCCCGTAGCGGGAGGGGTCAATGAGCAGTTCTTC. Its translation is CASHPVAGGVNEQFF. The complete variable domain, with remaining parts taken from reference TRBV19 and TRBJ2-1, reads DGGITQSPKYLFRKEGQNVTLSCEQNLNHDAMYWYRQDPGQGLRLIYYSQIVNDFQKGDIAEGYSVSREKKESFPLTVTSAQKNPTAFYLCASHPVAGGVNEQFFGPGTRLTVL.

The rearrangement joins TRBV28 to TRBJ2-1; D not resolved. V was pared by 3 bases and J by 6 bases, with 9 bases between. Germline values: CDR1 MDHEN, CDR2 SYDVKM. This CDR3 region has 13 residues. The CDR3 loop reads CASSLGSRNEQFF. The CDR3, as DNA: TGTGCCAGCAGTTTGGGCAGTCGCAATGAGCAGTTCTTC.

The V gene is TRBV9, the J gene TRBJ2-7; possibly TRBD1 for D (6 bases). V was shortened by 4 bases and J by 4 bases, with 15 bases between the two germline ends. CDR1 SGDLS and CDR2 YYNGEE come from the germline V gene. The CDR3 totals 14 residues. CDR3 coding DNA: TGTGCCAGCAGCCCCAACAGGGAGCTGTACGAGCAGTACTTC. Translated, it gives CASSPNRELYEQYF.

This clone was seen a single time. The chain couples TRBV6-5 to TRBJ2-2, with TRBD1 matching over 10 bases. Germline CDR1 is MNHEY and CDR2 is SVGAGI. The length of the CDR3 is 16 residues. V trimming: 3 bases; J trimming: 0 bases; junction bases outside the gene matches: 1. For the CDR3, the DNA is TGTGCCAGCAGTTATGGACAGGGGGCGAACACCGGGGAGCTGTTTTTT. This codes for CASSYGQGANTGELFF.

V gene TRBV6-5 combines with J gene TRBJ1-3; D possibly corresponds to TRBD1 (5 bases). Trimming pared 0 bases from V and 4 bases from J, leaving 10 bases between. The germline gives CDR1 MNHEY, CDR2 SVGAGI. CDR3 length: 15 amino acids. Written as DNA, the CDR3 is TGTGCCAGCAGTTACTCTCGGGGGGGAGGAAACACCATATATTTT. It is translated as CASSYSRGGGNTIYF.

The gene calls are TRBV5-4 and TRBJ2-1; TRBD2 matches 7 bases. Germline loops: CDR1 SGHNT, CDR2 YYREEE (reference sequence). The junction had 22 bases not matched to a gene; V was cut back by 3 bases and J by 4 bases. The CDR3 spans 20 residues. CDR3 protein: CASSSVFQSPGLGTYNEQFF. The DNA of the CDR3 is TGTGCCAGCAGCTCTGTGTTCCAGTCGCCAGGACTAGGAACTTACAATGAGCAGTTCTTC.

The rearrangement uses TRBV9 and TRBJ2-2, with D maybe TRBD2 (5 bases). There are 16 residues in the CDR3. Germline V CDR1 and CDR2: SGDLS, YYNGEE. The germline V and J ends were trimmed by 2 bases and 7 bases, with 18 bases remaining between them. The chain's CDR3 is CASSVNRGLLDGELFF. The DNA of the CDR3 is TGTGCCAGCAGCGTCAACCGAGGGCTGCTAGACGGGGAGCTGTTTTTT.

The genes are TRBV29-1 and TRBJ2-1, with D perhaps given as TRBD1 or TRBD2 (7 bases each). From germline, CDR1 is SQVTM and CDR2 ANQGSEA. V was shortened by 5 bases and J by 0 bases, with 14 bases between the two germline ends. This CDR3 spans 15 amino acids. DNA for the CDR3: TGCAGCGTTAAAGGGGGCGGGAGCTCCTACAATGAGCAGTTCTTC. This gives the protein CSVKGGGSSYNEQFF.

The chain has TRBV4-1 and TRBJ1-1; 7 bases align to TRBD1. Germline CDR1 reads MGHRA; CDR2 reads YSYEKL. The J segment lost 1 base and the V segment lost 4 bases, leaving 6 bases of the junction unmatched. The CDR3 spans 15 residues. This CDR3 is CASSRGQLANTEAFF. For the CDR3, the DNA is TGCGCCAGCAGCCGGGGACAGCTGGCGAACACTGAAGCTTTCTTT.

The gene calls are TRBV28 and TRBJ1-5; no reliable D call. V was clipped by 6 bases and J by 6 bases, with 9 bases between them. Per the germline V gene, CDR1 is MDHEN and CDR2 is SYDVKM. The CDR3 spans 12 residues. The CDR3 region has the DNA TGTGCCAGCAGCCGTACATTTCAGCCCCAGCATTTT. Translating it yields CASSRTFQPQHF.

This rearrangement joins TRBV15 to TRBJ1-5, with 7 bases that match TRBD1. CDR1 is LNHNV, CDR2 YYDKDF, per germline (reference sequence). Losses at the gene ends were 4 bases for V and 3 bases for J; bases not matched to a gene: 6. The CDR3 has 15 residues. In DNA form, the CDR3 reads TGTGCCACCAGCACAACAGGGGCAAACAATCAGCCCCAGCATTTT. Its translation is CATSTTGANNQPQHF.

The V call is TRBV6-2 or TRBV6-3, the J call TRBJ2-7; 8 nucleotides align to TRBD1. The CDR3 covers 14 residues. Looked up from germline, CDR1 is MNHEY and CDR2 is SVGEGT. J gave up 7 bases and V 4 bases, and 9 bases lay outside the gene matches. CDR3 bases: TGTGCCAGCAGTTTTGGATGGACAGGGAGGGAGCAGTACGTC. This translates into CASSFGWTGREQYV.

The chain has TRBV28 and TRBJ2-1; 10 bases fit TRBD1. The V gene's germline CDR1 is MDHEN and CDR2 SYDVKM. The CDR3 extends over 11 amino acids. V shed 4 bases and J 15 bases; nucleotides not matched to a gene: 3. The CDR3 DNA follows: TGTGCCAGCAGTTCGACAGGGGGCCGGTTCTTC. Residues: CASSSTGGRFF. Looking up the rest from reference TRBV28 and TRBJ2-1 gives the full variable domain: DVKVTQSSRYLVKRTGEKVFLECVQDMDHENMFWYRQDPGLGLRLIYFSYDVKMKEKGDIPEGYSVSREKKERFSLILESASTNQTSMYLCASSSTGGRFFGPGTRLTVL.

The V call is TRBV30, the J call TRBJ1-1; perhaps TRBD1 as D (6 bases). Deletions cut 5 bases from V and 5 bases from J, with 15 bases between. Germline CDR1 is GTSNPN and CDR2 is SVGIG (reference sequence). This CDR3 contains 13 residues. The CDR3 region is CAWGFRGKTEAFF. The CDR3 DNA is TGTGCCTGGGGTTTTAGGGGGAAAACTGAAGCTTTCTTT.

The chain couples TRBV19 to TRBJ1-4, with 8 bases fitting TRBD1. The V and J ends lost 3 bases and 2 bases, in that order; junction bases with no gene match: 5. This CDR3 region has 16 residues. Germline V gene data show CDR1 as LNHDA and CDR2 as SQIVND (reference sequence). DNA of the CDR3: TGTGCCAGTAGTATCCCACAGGGGGTCACTAATGAAAAACTGTTTTTT. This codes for CASSIPQGVTNEKLFF.

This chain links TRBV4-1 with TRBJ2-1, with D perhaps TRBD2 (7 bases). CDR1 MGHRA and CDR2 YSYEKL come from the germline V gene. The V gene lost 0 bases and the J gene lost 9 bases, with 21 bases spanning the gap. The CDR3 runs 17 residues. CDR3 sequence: CASSQDRRGGLSGEQFF. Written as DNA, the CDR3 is TGCGCCAGCAGCCAAGATAGGAGGGGGGGGTTAAGCGGTGAGCAGTTCTTC.

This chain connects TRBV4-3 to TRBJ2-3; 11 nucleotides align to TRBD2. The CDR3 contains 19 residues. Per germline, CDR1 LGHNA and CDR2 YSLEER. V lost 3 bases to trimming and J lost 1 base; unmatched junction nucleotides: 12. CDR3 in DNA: TGCGCCAGCAGCCACAGAGTAGCGGGAGGGCCTTTTGGCACAGATACGCAGTATTTT. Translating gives CASSHRVAGGPFGTDTQYF.